This T cell receptor (beta chain) appears in the sequencing data of a study of T cells in Graves' hyperthyroidism and ophthalmopathy (dated 2019 in TCRdb). For context, the study as a whole: Peripheral blood samples were taken at the time of initial diagnosis, prior to any treatment. TCR V-J signatures able to tell the groups apart were searched for in a discovery cohort of 90 to 100 patients, of whom approximately 40 had Graves' ophthalmopathy and more than 55 had stable Graves' hyperthyroidism. An independent validation cohort of fewer than 20 hyperthyroidism patients and about 16 patients who later progressed to ophthalmopathy tested prospective prediction of ophthalmopathy. The 85 to 100 discovery patients were divided at random into training and test sets in a 7:3 ratio. In addition, the study compared T-cell repertoires in thyroid tissue and in blood from five to seven Graves' hyperthyroidism patients. After sampling, hyperthyroidism patients received methimazole starting at 30 mg daily, and ophthalmopathy patients received high-dose intravenous methylprednisolone. The paper describes TCR Vbeta CDR3 sequencing of 140 or so peripheral blood samples, made up of some 42 ophthalmopathy patients, 70 to 80 hyperthyroidism patients and around 17 progressor patients. What the authors observed across the whole study: No statistical method was used to set the sample size in advance, and investigators knew the group allocation. In cross-validation, a model built on a 13 V-J signature told ophthalmopathy apart from stable hyperthyroidism with approximately 90% sensitivity and roughly 82% specificity, and in testing the same model reached 80%/75%. Blood samples also contained most of the expanded thyroid clonotypes (frequency above 0.001), which suggests that blood repertoires may reflect thyroid immune responses. In validation, progression to ophthalmopathy was predicted by the model with approximately 67% sensitivity and 72.22% specificity, a median of approximately 6.5 months before onset.

The CDR3 goes from the cysteine to the phenylalanine over 13 residues. The entry retains the CDR3 DNA only, 39 bases that are in frame from base 1. The germline V gene (reference sequence) gives CDR1 as LNHDA and CDR2 as SQIVND. Cut back by 6 bases and 4 bases, the V and J ends lie 12 bases apart. Stable Graves' hyperthyroidism was defined as no progression to ophthalmopathy during 18 months of follow-up. Hyperthyroidism patients were newly diagnosed, had a disease duration of under 2 months, and were aged 18 to 65 years. Exclusion was applied to patients with uncontrolled infections, other autoimmune diseases, pregnancy or lactation. Diagnoses were based on clinical symptoms, serum thyroxine and TRAb, thyroid ultrasound and orbital computed tomography. PBMCs were isolated from 8 to 10 ml of fresh peripheral blood by Ficoll-Paque density gradient centrifugation. Total RNA was extracted using Trizol reagent, and RNA quality was assessed on an Agilent 2100 Bioanalyzer.

This clonotype was seen ten or more times. Its binding antigen is unknown. Base qualities were left out, and no much larger clone turns up one base away. The TCR beta CDR3 regions were amplified from the RNA transcripts. The TCR CDR3 was subjected to a first round of RT-PCR using the HTBI primer set and the Qiagen OneStep RT-PCR kit. Libraries were constructed in a second round of multiplex PCR, after which size selection and purification were carried out. Libraries were sequenced paired-end with 100 bp reads on an Illumina HiSeq2000. As for the original processing: Raw data were processed with SOAPnuke, discarding reads with adapters, uncalled bases, mean Phred below 15, or no exact constant-primer or identifier match. High-quality paired reads were merged using COPE v1.2.5, and each unique nucleotide sequence was defined as a clonotype. MiTCR v1.1 was used to align the clonotypes against IMGT TRBV, TRBD and TRBJ reference segments. Analysis was restricted to V-J combinations with a frequency above 0.0001, which covered about 99% of repertoires. A TCS score was defined as the ratio of F50 (clonal expansion) to E x V (chaos), with BLOSUM62-based TCRdist applied between CDR3 peptides within each V-J. Welch's t-statistics and random forest reduced fewer than 550 V-J features to fewer than 15, which were used in a naive Bayes classifier (R e1071). TCRdb cleaned the public reads at Q25 with fastp, built clones with MiXCR and kept in-frame beta chains. Records with the same CDR3 protein are collapsed into one entry carrying the most frequent genes and DNA. TCRdb, not the authors, supplied the V and J calls. Present in this sample are around 280,000 distinct CDR3 sequences, approximately 13% of which were seen just once. The ten top clones hold 7% to 9% of the sample.

The receptor was derived from a woman between 35 and 50 years old with Graves' hyperthyroidism. The sequencing sample was made of blood. The sequence links TRBV19 to TRBJ1-1, with the D gene uncertain. CDR3 protein: CASSQGRTTEAFF. In nucleotide form, the sequence is TGTGCCAGTAGCCAAGGACGGACCACTGAAGCTTTCTTT.